This TCR beta chain is drawn from a study of shared clonotypes between healthy human individuals. This was a deep-level run. Every immunoSEQ plate was one replicate of a subset's evenly spread DNA. TCRdb keeps only in-frame clones here, not all; method: immunoSEQ multiplex PCR. The sample comprises millions of clones, around nine tenths of which are singletons, and 0.11% to 0.15% rests with the top ten. Overall study findings and caveats: Four donors shared approximately 5% of their naive CD4 clonotypes. The researchers took only blood, and tissue repertoires probably look different.

About this clone itself: Its antigen is unknown.

The ends were cut back, 5 bases at V and 6 bases at J, with 14 bases in the middle. The length of the CDR3 is 13 residues. Looked up from germline, CDR1 is KGHSH and CDR2 is LQKENI. The sequenced sample consisted of naive CD4+ T cells sorted from blood. Regarding subset: CD45RA+ positively selected. The receptor comes from a man between 18 and 29 years old in good health. The V gene is TRBV18, the J gene TRBJ2-7, with TRBD1 as a possible D gene (6 bases). The CDR3 loop reads CASSTRDTPEQYF. Here the CDR3 DNA reads TGTGCCAGCTCAACCCGGGACACCCCCGAGCAGTACTTC.